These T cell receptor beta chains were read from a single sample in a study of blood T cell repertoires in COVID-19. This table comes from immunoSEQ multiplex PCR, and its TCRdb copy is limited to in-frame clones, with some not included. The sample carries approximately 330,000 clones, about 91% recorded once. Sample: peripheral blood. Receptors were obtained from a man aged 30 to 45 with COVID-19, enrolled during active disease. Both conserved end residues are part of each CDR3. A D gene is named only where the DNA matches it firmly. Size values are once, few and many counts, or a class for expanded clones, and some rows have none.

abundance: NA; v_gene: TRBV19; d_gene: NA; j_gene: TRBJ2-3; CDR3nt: TGTGCCAGTAGTCCCCGGACAGCACCCGTCACAGATACGCAGTATTTT; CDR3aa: CASSPRTAPVTDTQYF
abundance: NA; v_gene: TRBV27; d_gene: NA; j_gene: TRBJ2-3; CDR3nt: TGTGCCAGCAGCCTGACTAGAAAACGGAGTAGCACAGATACGCAGTATTTT; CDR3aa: CASSLTRKRSSTDTQYF
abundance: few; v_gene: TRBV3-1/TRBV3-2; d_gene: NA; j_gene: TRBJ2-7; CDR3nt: TGTGCCAGCAGCCAATTCGCTAGTTCCTACGAGCAGTACTTC; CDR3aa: CASSQFASSYEQYF
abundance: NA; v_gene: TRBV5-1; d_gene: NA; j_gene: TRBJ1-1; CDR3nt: TGCGCCAGCAGCTTTACGGGGGACACTGAAGCTTTCTTT; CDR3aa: CASSFTGDTEAFF
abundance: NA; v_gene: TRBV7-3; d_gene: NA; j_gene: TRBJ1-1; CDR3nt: TGTGCCAGCAGCTTAACACCTCGGGACATCACTGAAGCTTTCTTT; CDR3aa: CASSLTPRDITEAFF
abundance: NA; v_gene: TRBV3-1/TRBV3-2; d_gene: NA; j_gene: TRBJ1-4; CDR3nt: TGTGCCAGCAGTCGAAAGGGGGAGGAAAAACTGTTTTTT; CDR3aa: CASSRKGEEKLFF
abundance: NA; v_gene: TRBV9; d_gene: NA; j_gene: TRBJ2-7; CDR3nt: TGTGCCAGCAGCCCTACACTAGCCCCATCGAGTGAGCAGTACTTC; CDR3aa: CASSPTLAPSSEQYF
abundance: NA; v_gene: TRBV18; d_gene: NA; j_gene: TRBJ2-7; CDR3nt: TGTGCCAGCTCACCTGGGGCAGGGGAAGTGTACGAGCAGTACTTC; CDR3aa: CASSPGAGEVYEQYF
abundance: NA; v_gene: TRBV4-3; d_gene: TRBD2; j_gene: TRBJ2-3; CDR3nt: TGCGCCAGCAGCCGGACGCCGGCTAGCGGGCATACAGATACGCAGTATTTT; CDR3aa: CASSRTPASGHTDTQYF
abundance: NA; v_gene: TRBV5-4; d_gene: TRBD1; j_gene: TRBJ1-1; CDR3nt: TGTGCCAGCAGCTCAGGGGGCGCGAACACTGAAGCTTTCTTT; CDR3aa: CASSSGGANTEAFF
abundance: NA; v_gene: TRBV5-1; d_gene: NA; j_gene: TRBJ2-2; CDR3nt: TGCGCCAGCAGCTCCCCGGGACACTCGGGGGAGCTGTTTTTT; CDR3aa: CASSSPGHSGELFF
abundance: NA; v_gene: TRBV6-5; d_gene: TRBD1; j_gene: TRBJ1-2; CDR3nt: TGTGCCAGCAGTTACATGACAGGGTCTAACTATGGCTACACCTTC; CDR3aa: CASSYMTGSNYGYTF
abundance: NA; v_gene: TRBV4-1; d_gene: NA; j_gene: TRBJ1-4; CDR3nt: TGCGCCAGCAGCCACTCGGATGAAAAACTGTTTTTT; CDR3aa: CASSHSDEKLFF
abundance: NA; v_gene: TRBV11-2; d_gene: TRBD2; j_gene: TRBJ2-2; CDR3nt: TGTGCCAGCAGACGACTAGCGGGTCCAAGGGAGCTGTTTTTT; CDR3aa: CASRRLAGPRELFF
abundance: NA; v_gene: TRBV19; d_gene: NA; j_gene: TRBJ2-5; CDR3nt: TGTGCCAGTAGTATAGGATCCCGGGGTCGGGAGACCCAGTACTTC; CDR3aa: CASSIGSRGRETQYF
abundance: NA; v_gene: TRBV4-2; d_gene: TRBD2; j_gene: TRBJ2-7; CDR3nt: TGTGCCAGCAGCCAAACAAGCGGGGGGGCCTTCCACGAGCAGTACTTC; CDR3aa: CASSQTSGGAFHEQYF
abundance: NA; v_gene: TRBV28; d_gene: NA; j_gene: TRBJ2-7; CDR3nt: TGTGCCAGCAGTATCAGGGGTCGTGAGCAGTACTTC; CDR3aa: CASSIRGREQYF
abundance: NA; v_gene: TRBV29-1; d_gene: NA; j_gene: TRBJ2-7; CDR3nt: TGCAGCGGACTACAGGGAAATCCCCACGAGCAGTACTTC; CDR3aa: CSGLQGNPHEQYF
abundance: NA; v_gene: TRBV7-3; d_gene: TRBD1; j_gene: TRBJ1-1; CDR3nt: TGTGCCAGCAGCTTGGGGGACAGATGGAACACTGAAGCTTTCTTT; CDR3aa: CASSLGDRWNTEAFF
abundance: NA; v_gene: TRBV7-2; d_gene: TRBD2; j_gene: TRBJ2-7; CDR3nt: TGTGCCAGCAGAACCGCGGGGGGGAACTACGAGCAGTACTTC; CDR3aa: CASRTAGGNYEQYF
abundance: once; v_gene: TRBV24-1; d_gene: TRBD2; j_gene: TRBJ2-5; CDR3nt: TGTGCCACCAGTAGTACGCTAGCGGGAGGAGAGACCCAGTACTTC; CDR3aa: CATSSTLAGGETQYF
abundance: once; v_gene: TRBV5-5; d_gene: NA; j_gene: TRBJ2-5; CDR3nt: TGTGCCAGCAGCTTGGGCGTTGGGGGGATAATCCAAGAGACCCAGTACTTC; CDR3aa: CASSLGVGGIIQETQYF
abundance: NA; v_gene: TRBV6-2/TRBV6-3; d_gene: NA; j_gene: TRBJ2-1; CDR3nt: TGTGCCAGCAGCCCTCGGGCAGGGTACAATGAGCAGTTCTTC; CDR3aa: CASSPRAGYNEQFF
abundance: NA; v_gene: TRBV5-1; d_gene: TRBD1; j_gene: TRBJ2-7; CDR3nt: TGCGCCAGCAGCTTGGTTGGGCAGGGGGACATGAGCGAGCAGTACTTC; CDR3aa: CASSLVGQGDMSEQYF
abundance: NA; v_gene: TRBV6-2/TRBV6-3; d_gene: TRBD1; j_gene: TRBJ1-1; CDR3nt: TGTGCCAGCAGTTACCCCGGGACAGGGGGCTGGACTGAAGCTTTCTTT; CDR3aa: CASSYPGTGGWTEAFF
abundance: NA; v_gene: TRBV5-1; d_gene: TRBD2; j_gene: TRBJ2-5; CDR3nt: TGCGCCAGCAGCTTCGAGAGCGGGGTGCGAGAGACCCAGTACTTC; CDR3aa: CASSFESGVRETQYF
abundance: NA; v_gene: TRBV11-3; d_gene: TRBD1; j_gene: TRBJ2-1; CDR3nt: TGTGCCAGCAGCTTAGGTTGGACAGGGGGTTTAGGCGTCGACTACAATGAGCAGTTCTTC; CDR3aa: CASSLGWTGGLGVDYNEQFF
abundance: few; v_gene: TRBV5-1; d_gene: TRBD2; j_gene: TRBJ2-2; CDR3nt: TGCGCCAGCACGGTAACCGGGACTAAAAACACCGGGGAGCTGTTTTTT; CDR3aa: CASTVTGTKNTGELFF
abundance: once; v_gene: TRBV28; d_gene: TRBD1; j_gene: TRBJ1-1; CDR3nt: TGTGCCAGCAGTTTCAGGACAGGCTCCTACACTGAAGCTTTCTTT; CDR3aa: CASSFRTGSYTEAFF
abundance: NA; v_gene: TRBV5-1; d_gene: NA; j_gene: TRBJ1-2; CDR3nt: TGCGCCAGCAGCTTGGTAGAGTTCTATGGCTACACCTTC; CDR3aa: CASSLVEFYGYTF
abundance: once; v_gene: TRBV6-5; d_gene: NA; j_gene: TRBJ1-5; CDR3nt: TGTGCCAGCAGGGGTACAGGGAACAATCAGCCCCAGCATTTT; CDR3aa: CASRGTGNNQPQHF
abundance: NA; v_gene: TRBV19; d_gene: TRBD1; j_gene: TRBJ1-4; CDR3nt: TGTGCCAGTAGTATCCCGACAGGGATTACTGAAAAACTGTTTTTT; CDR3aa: CASSIPTGITEKLFF
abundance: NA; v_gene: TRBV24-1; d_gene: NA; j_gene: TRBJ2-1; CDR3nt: TGTGCCACCAGTGACCAGAACCACTACAATGAGCAGTTCTTC; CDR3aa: CATSDQNHYNEQFF
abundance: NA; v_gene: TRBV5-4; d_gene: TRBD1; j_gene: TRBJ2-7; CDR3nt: TGTGCCAGCAGCTTGTCCGGGACAGGGGTCTACGAGCAGTACTTC; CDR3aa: CASSLSGTGVYEQYF
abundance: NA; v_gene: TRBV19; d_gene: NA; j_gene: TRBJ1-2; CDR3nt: TGTGCCAGTAGTACGACAGAGGGACATTATAACTATGGCTACACCTTC; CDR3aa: CASSTTEGHYNYGYTF
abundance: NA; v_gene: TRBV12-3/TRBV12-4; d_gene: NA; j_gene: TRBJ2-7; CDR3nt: TGTGCCAGCAGCCCCCACGGGGGTGGGAAGTACTTC; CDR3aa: CASSPHGGGKYF
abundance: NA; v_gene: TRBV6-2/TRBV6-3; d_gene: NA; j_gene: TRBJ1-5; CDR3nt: TGTGCCAGCAGTATCTATTTAAGGGGCCCACAGCCCCAGCATTTT; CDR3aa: CASSIYLRGPQPQHF
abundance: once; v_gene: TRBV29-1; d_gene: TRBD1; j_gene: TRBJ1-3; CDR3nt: TGCAGCGTCAGGACAGGGGGAAACACCATATATTTT; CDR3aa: CSVRTGGNTIYF
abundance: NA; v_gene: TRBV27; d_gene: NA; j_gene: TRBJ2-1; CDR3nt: TGTGCCAGCAGCATAGGGGCCTTCTCCTACAATGAGCAGTTCTTC; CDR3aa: CASSIGAFSYNEQFF
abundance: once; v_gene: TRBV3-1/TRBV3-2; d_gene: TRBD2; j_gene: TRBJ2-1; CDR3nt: TGTGCCAGCAGCCAAACCGGGACTAGCGGGGGGGCCCCCTCCTACAATGAGCAGTTCTTC; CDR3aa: CASSQTGTSGGAPSYNEQFF
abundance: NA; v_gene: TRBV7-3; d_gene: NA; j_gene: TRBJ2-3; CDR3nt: TGTGCCAGCAGCCCCCTGGGACAAGTCACCACAGATACGCAGTATTTT; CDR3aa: CASSPLGQVTTDTQYF
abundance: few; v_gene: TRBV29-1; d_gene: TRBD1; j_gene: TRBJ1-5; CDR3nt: TGCAGCGTGAGCGGGACAGGGGGACGCCAGCCCCAGCATTTT; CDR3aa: CSVSGTGGRQPQHF
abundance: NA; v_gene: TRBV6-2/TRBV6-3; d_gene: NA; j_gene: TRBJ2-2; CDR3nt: TGTGCCAGCAGTTATCACAGGGTCAACACCGGGGAGCTGTTTTTT; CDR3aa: CASSYHRVNTGELFF
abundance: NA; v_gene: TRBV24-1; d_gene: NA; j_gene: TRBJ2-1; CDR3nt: TGTGCCACCGGACAGTACAATGAGCAGTTCTTC; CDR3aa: CATGQYNEQFF
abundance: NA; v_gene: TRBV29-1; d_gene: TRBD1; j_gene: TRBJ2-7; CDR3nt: TGCAGCGTGGGACAGCCTGCGGGCTACGAGCAGTACTTC; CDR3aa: CSVGQPAGYEQYF
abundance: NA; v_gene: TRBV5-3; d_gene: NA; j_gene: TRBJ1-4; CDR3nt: TGTGCCAGAAGCTTGGGACAGCAGCGACGAGGGAGGGAAAAACTGTTTTTT; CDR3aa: CARSLGQQRRGREKLFF
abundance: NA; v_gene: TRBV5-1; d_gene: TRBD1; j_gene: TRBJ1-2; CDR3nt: TGCGCCAGCAGCTCCTTACAGGGGGCTAACTATGGCTACACCTTC; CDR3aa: CASSSLQGANYGYTF
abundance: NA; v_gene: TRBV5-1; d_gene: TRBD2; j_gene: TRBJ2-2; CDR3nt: TGCGCCAGCAGCGTGGGACTAGCGGTCGGGGAGCTGTTTTTT; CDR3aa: CASSVGLAVGELFF
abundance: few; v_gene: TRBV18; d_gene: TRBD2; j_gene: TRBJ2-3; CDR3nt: TGTGCCAGCTCACCAGGGCTAGCGGGAGGAACCACAGATACGCAGTATTTT; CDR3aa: CASSPGLAGGTTDTQYF
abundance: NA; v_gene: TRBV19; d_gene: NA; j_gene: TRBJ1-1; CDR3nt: TGTGCCAGTAGTAACTCTGTGAACACTGAAGCTTTCTTT; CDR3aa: CASSNSVNTEAFF
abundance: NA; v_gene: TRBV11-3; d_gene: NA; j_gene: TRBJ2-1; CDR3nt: TGTGCCAGCAGCTTAGTAAGCGGTGTATACAATGAGCAGTTCTTC; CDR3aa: CASSLVSGVYNEQFF
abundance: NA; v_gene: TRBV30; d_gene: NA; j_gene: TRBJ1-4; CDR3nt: TGTGCCTGGAGCCGCGGATTGTTTGAAAAACTGTTTTTT; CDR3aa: CAWSRGLFEKLFF
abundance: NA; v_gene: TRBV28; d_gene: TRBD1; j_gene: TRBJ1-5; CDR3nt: TGTGCCATCCTTGGGACAGGGGGAGACTATAGCAATCAGCCCCAGCATTTT; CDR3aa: CAILGTGGDYSNQPQHF
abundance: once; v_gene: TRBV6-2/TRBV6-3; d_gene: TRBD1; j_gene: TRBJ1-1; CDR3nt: TGTGCCAGCAGTTTAGCGGGACAGGGGAACACTGAAGCTTTCTTT; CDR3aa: CASSLAGQGNTEAFF
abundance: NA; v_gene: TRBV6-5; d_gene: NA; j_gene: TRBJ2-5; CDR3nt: TGTGCCAGCTTAGGGGCCAGCACCATCCAAGAGACCCAGTACTTC; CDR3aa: CASLGASTIQETQYF
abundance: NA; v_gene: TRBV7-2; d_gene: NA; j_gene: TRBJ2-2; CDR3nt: TGTGCCAGCAGCCTTCTGTCGGGTGCGAACACCGGGGAGCTGTTTTTT; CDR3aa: CASSLLSGANTGELFF